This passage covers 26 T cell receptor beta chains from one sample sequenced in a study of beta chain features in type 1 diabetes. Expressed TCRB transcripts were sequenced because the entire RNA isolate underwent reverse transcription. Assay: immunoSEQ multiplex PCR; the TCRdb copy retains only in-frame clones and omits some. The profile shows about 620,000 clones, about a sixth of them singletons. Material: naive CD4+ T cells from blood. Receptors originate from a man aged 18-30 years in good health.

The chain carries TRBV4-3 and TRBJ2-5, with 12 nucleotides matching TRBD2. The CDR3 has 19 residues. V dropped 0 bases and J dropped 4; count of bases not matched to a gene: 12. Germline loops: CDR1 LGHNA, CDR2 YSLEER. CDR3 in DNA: TGCGCCAGCAGCCAAGACCTAGCGGGAGGGGGTCTCGGGATAGAGACCCAGTACTTC. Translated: CASSQDLAGGGLGIETQYF.

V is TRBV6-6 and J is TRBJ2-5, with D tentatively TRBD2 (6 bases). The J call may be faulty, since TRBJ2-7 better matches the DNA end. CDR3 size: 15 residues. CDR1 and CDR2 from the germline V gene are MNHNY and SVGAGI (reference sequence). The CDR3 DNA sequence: TGTGCCAGCAGTTTCCACGGGACTGTATACTACGAGCAGTACTTC. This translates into CASSFHGTVYYEQYF.

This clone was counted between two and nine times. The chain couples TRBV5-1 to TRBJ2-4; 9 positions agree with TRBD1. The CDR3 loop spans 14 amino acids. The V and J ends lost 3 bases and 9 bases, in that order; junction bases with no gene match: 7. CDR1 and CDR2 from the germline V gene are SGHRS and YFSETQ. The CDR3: CASSWDRVEGIQYF. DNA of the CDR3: TGCGCCAGCAGCTGGGACAGGGTTGAGGGCATTCAGTACTTC.

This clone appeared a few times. In DNA, the CDR3 is TGCAGCCCCCCCGAGGGAAGCACCGGGGAGCTGTTTTTT. The encoded protein is CSPPEGSTGELFF. The rearrangement joins TRBV29-1 to TRBJ2-2; a possible D gene is TRBD2 (5 bases). Trimming took 8 bases from V and 4 from J, leaving 14 bases between them. The CDR3 is 13 residues long. Germline V gene sequence: CDR1 SQVTM, CDR2 ANQGSEA.

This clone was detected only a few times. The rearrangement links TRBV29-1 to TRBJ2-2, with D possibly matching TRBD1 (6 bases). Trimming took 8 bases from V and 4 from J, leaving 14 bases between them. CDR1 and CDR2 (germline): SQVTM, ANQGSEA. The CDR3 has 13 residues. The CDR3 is CSSSPRGTGELFF. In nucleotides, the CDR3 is TGCAGCTCCTCCCCCAGGGGCACCGGGGAGCTGTTTTTT.

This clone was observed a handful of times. This chain's CDR3 is CASSLGGTGGFEQFF. Here the CDR3 DNA reads TGTGCCAGCAGTTTGGGAGGGACAGGGGGCTTTGAGCAGTTCTTC. The chain carries TRBV28 and TRBJ2-1; TRBD1 matches 12 bases. The CDR3 sequence is 15 residues long. The V and J ends lost 3 bases and 9 bases, in that order; junction bases with no gene match: 6. In germline, CDR1 is MDHEN, CDR2 SYDVKM.

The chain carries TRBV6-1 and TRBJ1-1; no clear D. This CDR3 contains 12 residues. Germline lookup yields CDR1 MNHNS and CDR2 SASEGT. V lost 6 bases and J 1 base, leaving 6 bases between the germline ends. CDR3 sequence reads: CASRSQNTEAFF. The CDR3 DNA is TGTGCCAGCAGATCCCAGAACACTGAAGCTTTCTTT.

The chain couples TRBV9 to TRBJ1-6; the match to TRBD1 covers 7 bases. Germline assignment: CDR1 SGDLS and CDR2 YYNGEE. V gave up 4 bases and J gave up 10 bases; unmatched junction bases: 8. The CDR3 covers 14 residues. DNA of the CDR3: TGTGCCAGCAGCTTCGGACAGGCGCAATCACCCCTCCACTTT. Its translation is CASSFGQAQSPLHF.

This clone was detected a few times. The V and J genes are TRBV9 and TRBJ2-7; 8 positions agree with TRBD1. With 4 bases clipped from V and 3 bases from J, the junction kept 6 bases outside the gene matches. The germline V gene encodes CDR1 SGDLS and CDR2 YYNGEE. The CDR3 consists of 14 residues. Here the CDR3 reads CASSPRTGNYEQYF. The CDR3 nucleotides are TGTGCCAGCAGCCCCCGGACAGGGAACTACGAGCAGTACTTC.

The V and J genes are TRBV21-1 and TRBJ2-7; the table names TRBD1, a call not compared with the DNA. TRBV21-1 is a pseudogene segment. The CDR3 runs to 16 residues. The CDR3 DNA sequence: TGTGCCAGCACCCCAAGGGGGGACAGGGCTTCCTACGAGCAGTACTTC. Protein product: CASTPRGDRASYEQYF.

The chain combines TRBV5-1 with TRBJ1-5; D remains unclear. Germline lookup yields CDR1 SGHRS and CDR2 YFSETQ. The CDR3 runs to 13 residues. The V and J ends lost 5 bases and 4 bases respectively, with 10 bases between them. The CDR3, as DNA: TGCGCCAGCAGAAGTTACGATAATCAGCCCCAGCATTTT. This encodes CASRSYDNQPQHF.

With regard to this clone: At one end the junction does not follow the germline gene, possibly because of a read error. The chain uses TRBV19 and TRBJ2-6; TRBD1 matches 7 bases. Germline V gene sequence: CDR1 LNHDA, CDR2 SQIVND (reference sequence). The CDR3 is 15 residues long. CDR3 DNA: TGTGCCAGTAGTCTAGACAGGGTAGGCGCCAACGTCCTGACTTTC. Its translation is CASSLDRVGANVLTF. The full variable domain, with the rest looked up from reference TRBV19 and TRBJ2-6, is DGGITQSPKYLFRKEGQNVTLSCEQNLNHDAMYWYRQDPGQGLRLIYYSQIVNDFQKGDIAEGYSVSREKKESFPLTVTSAQKNPTAFYLCASSLDRVGANVLTFGAGSRLTVL.

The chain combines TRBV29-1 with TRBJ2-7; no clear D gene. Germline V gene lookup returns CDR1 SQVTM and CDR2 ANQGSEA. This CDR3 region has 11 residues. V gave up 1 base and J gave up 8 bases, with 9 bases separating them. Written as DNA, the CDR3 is TGCAGCGTTGAAGGGGATTTTCAGCAGTACTTC. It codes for CSVEGDFQQYF.

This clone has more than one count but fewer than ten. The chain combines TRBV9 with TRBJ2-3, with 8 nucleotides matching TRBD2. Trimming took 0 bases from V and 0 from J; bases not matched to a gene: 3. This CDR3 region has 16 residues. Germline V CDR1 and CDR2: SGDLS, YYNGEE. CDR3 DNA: TGTGCCAGCAGCGTAGCTAGCGGGCATAGCACAGATACGCAGTATTTT. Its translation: CASSVASGHSTDTQYF. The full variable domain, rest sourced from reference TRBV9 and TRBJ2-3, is DSGVTQTPKHLITATGQRVTLRCSPRSGDLSVYWYQQSLDQGLQFLIQYYNGEERAKGNILERFSAQQFPDLHSELNLSSLELGDSALYFCASSVASGHSTDTQYFGPGTRLTVL.

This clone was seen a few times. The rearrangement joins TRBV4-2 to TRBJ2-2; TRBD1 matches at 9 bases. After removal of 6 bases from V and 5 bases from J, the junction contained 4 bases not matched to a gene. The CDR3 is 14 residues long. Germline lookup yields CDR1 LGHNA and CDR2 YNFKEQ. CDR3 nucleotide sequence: TGTGCCAGCAGTGGGACAGGGTTTACCGGGGAGCTGTTTTTT. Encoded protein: CASSGTGFTGELFF.

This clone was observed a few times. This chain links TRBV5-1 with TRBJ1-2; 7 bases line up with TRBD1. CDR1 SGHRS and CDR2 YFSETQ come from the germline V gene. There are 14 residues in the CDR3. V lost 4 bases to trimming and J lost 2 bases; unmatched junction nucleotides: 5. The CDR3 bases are TGCGCCAGCAGCCAACAGGGGTTGAACTATGGCTACACCTTC. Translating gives CASSQQGLNYGYTF.

CDR3 region: CASSEWPKEAFF. Here the CDR3 DNA reads TGTGCCAGCAGTGAGTGGCCTAAAGAAGCTTTCTTT. The J gene is TRBJ1-1, the V gene TRBV6-1; unclear D gene. CDR1 is MNHNS and CDR2 is SASEGT in the germline V gene. The CDR3 totals 12 residues. Between the trimmed V and J ends, which lost 3 bases and 8 bases, there was a span of 10 bases.

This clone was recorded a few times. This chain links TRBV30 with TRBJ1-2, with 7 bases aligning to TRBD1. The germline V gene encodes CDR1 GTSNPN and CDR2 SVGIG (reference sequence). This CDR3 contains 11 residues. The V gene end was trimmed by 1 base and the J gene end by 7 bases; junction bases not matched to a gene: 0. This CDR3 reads CAWSDRGGYTF. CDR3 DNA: TGTGCCTGGAGTGACAGGGGTGGCTACACCTTC. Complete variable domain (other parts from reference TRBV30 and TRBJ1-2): SQTIHQWPATLVQPVGSPLSLECTVEGTSNPNLYWYRQAAGRGLQLLFYSVGIGQISSEVPQNLSASRPQDRQFILSSKKLLLSDSGFYLCAWSDRGGYTFGSGTRLTVV.

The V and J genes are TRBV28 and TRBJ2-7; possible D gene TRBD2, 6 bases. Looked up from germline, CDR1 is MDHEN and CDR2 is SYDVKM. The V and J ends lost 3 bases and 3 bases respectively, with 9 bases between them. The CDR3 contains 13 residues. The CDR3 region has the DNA TGTGCCAGCAGTTTTGGAGGGCACTACGAGCAGTACTTC. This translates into CASSFGGHYEQYF.

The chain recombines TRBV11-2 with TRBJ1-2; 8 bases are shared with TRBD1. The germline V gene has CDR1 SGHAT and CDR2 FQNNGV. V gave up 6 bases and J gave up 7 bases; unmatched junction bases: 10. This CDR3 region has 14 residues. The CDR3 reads CASRKDRGLFGYTF. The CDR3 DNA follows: TGTGCCAGCAGAAAAGACAGGGGCTTGTTTGGCTACACCTTC.

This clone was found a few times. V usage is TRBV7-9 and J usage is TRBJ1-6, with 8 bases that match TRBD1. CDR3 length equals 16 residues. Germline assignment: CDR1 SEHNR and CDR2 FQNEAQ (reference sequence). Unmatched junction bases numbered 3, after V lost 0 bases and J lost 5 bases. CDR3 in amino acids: CASSLATGGDNSPLHF. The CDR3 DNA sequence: TGTGCCAGCAGCTTAGCAACAGGGGGAGATAATTCACCCCTCCACTTT. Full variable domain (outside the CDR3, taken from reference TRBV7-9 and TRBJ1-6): DTGVSQNPRHKITKRGQNVTFRCDPISEHNRLYWYRQTLGQGPEFLTYFQNEAQLEKSRLLSDRFSAERPKGSFSTLEIQRTEQGDSAMYLCASSLATGGDNSPLHFGNGTRLTVT.

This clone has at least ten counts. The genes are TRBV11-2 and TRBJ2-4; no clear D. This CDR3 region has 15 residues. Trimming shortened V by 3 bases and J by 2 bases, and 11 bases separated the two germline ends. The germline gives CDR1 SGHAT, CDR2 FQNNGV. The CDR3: CASSLIGGTKNIQYF. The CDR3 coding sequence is TGTGCCAGCAGCTTGATCGGTGGAACCAAAAACATTCAGTACTTC.

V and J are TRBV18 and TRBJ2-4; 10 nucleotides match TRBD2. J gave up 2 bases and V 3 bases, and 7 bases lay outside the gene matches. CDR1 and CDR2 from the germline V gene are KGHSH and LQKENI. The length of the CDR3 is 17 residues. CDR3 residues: CASSPSASGGSKNIQYF. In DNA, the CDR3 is TGTGCCAGCTCACCTTCGGCTAGCGGGGGATCCAAAAACATTCAGTACTTC.

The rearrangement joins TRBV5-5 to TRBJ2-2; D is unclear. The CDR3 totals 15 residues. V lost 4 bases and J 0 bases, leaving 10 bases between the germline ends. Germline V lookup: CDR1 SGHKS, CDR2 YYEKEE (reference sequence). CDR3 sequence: CASSEGRTNTGELFF. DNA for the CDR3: TGTGCCAGCAGCGAAGGCCGTACGAACACCGGGGAGCTGTTTTTT.

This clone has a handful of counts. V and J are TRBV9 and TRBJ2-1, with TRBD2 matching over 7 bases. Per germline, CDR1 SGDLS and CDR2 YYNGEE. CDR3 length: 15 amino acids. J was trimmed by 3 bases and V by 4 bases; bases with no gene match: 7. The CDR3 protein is CASSTGGGHYNEQFF. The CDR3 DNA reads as TGTGCCAGCAGCACGGGAGGTGGTCACTACAATGAGCAGTTCTTC.

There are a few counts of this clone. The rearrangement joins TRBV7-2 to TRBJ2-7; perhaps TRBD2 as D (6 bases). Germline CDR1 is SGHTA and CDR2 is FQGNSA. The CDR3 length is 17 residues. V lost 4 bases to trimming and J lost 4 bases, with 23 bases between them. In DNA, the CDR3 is TGTGCCAGCAGCTCCCCGGCGGGACCCGGGAGCCCATACGAGCAGTACTTC. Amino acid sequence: CASSSPAGPGSPYEQYF.